The T cell receptor beta chain under discussion was sequenced for a study of cytomegalovirus exposure and HLA in healthy donors. This clone was seen a single time. The antigen remains undetermined. V was clipped by 4 bases and J by 5 bases; unmatched bases: 3. The CDR3 runs 14 residues. Germline CDR1 and CDR2: SEHNR and FQNEAQ (reference sequence). It was with 60 Vbeta and 13 Jbeta primers that the PCR ran. Sequencing was performed with immunoSEQ multiplex PCR; in TCRdb, only in-frame clones are kept and a portion is missing. The profile shows 100,000 to 150,000 clones, approximately 74% of them singletons. Study results and caveats: A later analysis linked a missense variant in DCLRE1C to the trimming of TCR beta V and J genes. A later analysis showed TCR association rates differing by HLA locus, peaking at DRB1 and lowest at HLA-C. In vitro confirmation showed three CMV-associated chains to be CMV antigen specific. In a later analysis, at a false discovery rate of 0.05, 15,000 to 20,000 TCR beta sequences were associated with HLA alleles.

This chain connects TRBV7-9 to TRBJ1-4; 8 bases align to TRBD1. Sequenced input: PBMCs. The origin of this receptor is a male donor in good health and CMV-seronegative. CDR3 loop: CASSSDRDNEKLFF. In DNA form, the CDR3 reads TGTGCCAGCAGCTCGGACAGGGACAATGAAAAACTGTTTTTT.